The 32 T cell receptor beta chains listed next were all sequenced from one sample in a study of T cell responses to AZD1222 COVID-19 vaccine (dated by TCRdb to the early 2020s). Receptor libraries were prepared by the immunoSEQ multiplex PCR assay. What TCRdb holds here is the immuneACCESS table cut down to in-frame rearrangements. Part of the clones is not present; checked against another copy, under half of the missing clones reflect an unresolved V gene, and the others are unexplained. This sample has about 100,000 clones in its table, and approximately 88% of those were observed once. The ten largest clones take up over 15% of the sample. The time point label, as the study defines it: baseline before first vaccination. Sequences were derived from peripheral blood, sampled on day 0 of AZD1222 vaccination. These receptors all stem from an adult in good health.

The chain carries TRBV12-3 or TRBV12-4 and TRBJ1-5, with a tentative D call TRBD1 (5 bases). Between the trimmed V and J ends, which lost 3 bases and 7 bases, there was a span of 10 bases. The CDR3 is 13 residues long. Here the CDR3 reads CASSFGGFQPQHF. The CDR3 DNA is TGTGCCAGCAGTTTTGGGGGGTTCCAGCCCCAGCATTTT.

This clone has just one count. CDR3 DNA sequence: TGCAGTGCTTGGTACCAAGAGACCCAGTACTTC. Translated, it gives CSAWYQETQYF. The chain joins TRBV20-1 to TRBJ2-5; no definite D call. CDR3 length: 11 amino acids. The ends were cut back, 5 bases at V and 0 bases at J, with 4 bases in the middle. Germline lookup yields CDR1 DFQATT and CDR2 SNEGSKA (reference sequence).

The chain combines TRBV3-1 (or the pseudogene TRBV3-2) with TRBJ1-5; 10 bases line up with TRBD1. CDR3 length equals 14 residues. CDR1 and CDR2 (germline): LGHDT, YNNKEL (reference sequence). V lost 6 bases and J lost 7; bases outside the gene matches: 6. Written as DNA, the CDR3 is TGTGCCAGCAGTCAGACAGGGGGCGGGCAGCCCCAGCATTTT. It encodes CASSQTGGGQPQHF.

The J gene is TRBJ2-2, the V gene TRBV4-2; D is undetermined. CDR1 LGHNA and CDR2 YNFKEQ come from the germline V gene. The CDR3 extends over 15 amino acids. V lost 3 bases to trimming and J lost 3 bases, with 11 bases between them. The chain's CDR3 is CASSHDATHTGELFF. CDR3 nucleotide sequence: TGTGCCAGCAGCCACGACGCTACCCACACCGGGGAGCTGTTTTTT.

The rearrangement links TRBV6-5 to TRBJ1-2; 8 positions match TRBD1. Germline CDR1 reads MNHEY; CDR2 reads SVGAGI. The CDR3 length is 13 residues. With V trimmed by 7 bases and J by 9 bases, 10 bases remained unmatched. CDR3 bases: TGTGCCAGCAATCCGGGACAGGATATCCGCTACACCTTC. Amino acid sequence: CASNPGQDIRYTF.

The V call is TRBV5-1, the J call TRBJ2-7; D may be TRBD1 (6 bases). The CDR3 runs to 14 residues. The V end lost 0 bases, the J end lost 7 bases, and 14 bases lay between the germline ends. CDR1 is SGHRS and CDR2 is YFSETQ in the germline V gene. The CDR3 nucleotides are TGCGCCAGCAGCTTGGAAGGGGGATTACGGGAGCAGTACTTC. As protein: CASSLEGGLREQYF.

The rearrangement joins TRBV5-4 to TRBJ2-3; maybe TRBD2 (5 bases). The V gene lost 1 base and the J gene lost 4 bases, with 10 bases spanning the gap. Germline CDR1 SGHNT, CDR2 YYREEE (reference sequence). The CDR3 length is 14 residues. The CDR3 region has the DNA TGTGCCAGCAGCTTGTACGGTAGCGCAGATACGCAGTATTTT. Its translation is CASSLYGSADTQYF.

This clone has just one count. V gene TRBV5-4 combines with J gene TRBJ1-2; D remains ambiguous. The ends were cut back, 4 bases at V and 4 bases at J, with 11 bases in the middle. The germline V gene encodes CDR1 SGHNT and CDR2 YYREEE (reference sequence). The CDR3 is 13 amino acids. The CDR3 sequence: CASSTDGPYGYTF. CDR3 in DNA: TGTGCCAGCAGCACCGACGGGCCCTATGGCTACACCTTC.

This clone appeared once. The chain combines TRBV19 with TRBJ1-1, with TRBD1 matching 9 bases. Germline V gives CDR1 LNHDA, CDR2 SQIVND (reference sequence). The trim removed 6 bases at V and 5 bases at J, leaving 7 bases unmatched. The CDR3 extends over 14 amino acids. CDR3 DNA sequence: TGTGCCAGTAGCTACCTCGGGACAGGGACTGAAGCTTTCTTT. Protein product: CASSYLGTGTEAFF.

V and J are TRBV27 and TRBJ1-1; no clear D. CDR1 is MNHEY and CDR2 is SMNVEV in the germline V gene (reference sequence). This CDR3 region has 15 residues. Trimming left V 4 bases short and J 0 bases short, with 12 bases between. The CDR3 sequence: CASSSQASMNTEAFF. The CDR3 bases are TGTGCCAGCAGTTCCCAAGCAAGTATGAACACTGAAGCTTTCTTT.

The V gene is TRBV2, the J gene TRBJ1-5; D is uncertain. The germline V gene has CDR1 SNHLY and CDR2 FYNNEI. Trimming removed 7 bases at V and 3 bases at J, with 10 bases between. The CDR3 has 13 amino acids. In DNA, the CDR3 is TGTGCCAGCAAGGGAGGCTACAATCAGCCCCAGCATTTT. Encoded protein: CASKGGYNQPQHF.

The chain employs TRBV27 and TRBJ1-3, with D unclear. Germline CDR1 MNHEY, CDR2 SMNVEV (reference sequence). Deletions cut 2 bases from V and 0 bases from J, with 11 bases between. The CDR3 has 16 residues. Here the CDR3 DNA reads TGTGCCAGCAGTTTAAGGTCTCCCAGCTCTGGAAACACCATATATTTT. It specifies CASSLRSPSSGNTIYF.

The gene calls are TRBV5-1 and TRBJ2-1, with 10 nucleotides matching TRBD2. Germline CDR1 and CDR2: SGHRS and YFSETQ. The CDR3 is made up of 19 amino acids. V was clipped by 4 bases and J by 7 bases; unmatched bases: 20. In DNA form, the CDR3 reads TGCGCCAGCAGCCCTGACACTAGCGGGAACCCTTGGCTTGGGAATGAGCAGTTCTTC. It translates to CASSPDTSGNPWLGNEQFF.

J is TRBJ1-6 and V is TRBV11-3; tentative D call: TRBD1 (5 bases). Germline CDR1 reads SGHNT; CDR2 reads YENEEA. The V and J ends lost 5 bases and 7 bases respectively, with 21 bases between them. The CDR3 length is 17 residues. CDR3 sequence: CASSLPGGRGANSPLHF. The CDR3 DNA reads TGTGCCAGCAGCCTACCGGGGGGTCGGGGAGCGAATTCACCCCTCCACTTT.

For the CDR3, the DNA is TGTGCCAGCAGTGAAGCCTGGTACCCCATATATTTT. Translation: CASSEAWYPIYF. The chain combines TRBV6-1 with TRBJ1-3, with D unclear. The germline V gene encodes CDR1 MNHNS and CDR2 SASEGT. The CDR3 totals 12 residues. V lost 0 bases, J lost 11 bases, and 8 bases lay in between.

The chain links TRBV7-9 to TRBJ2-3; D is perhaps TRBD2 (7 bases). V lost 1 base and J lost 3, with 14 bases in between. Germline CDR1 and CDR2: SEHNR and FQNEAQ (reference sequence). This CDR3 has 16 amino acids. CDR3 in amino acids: CASSLGPGGPTDTQYF. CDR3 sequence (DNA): TGTGCCAGCAGCTTAGGGCCCGGGGGGCCTACAGATACGCAGTATTTT.

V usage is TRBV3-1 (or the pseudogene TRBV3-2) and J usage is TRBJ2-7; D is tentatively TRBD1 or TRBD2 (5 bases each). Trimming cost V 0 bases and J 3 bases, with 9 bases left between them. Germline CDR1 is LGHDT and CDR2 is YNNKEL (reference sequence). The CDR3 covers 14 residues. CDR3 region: CASSQDGTFYEQYF. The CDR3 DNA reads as TGTGCCAGCAGCCAAGACGGGACCTTCTACGAGCAGTACTTC.

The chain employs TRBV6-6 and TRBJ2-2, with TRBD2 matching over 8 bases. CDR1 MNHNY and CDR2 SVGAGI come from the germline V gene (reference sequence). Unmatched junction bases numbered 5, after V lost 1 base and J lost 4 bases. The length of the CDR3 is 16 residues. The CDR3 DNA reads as TGTGCCAGCAGTTACTGGGGCGGGAGGACCACCGGGGAGCTGTTTTTT. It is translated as CASSYWGGRTTGELFF.

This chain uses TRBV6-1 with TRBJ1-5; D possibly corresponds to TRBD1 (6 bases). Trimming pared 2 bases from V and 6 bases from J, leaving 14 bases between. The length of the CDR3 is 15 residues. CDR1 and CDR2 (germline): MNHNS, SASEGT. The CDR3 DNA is TGTGCCAGCAGTGAAATTGCAGGGGTTGGTCAGCCCCAGCATTTT. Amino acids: CASSEIAGVGQPQHF.

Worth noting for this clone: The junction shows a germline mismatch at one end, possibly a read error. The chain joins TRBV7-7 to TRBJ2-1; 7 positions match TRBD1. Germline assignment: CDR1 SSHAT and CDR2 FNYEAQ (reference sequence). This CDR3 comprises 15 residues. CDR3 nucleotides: TGTGCTAGCAGCTTGGGGACAGTCGCCTACAATGAGCAGTTCTTC. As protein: CASSLGTVAYNEQFF. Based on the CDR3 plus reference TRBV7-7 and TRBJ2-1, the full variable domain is GAGVSQSPRYKVTKRGQDVTLRCDPISSHATLYWYQQALGQGPEFLTYFNYEAQPDKSGLPSDRFSAERPEGSISTLTIQRTEQRDSAMYRCASSLGTVAYNEQFFGPGTRLTVL.

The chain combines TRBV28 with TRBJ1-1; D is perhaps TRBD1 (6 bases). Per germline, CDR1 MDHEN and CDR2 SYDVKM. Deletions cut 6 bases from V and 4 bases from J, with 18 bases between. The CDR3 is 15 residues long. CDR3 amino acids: CASRRGGGGGTEAFF. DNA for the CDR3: TGTGCCAGCAGACGCGGAGGCGGGGGCGGCACTGAAGCTTTCTTT. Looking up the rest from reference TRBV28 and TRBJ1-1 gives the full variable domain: DVKVTQSSRYLVKRTGEKVFLECVQDMDHENMFWYRQDPGLGLRLIYFSYDVKMKEKGDIPEGYSVSREKKERFSLILESASTNQTSMYLCASRRGGGGGTEAFFGQGTRLTVV.

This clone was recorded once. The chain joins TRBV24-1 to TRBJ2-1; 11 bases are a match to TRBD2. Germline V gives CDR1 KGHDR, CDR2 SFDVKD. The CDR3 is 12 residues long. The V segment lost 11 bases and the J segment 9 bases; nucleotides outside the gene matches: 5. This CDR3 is CASSGGASEQFF. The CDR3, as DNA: TGTGCCAGTAGCGGGGGGGCCAGTGAGCAGTTCTTC.

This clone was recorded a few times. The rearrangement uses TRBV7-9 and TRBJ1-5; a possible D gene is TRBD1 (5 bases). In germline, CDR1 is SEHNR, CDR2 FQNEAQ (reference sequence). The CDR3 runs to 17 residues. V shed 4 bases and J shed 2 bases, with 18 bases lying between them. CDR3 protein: CASSSCWGIVCNQPQHF. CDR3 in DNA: TGTGCCAGCAGCTCCTGCTGGGGGATCGTGTGCAATCAGCCCCAGCATTTT.

The chain's CDR3 is CASSQVAAGLYEQYF. The CDR3 nucleotides are TGCGCCAGCAGCCAAGTCGCGGCAGGCCTCTACGAGCAGTACTTC. The rearrangement joins TRBV4-1 to TRBJ2-7, with D unclear. V lost 1 base to trimming and J lost 3 bases, with 13 bases between them. Germline CDR1 is MGHRA and CDR2 is YSYEKL. The CDR3 has 15 amino acids.

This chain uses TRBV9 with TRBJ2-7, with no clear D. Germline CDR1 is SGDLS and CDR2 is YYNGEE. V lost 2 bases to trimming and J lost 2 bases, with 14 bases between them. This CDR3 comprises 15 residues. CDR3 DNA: TGTGCCAGCAGCGTGGGTCCCGGAAGACCCTACGAGCAGTACTTC. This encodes CASSVGPGRPYEQYF.

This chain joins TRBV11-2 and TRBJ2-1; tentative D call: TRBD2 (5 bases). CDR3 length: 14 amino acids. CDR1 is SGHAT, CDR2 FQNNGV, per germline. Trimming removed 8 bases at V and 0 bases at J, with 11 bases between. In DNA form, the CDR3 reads TGTGCCAGCCTGGAGGCAAACTCCTACAATGAGCAGTTCTTC. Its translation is CASLEANSYNEQFF. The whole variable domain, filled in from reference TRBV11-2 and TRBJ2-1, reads EAGVAQSPRYKIIEKRQSVAFWCNPISGHATLYWYQQILGQGPKLLIQFQNNGVVDDSQLPKDRFSAERLKGVDSTLKIQPAKLEDSAVYLCASLEANSYNEQFFGPGTRLTVL.

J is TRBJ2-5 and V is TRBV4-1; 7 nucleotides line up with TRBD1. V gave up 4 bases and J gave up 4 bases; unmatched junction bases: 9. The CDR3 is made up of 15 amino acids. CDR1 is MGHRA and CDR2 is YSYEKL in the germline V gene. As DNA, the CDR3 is TGCGCCAGCAGCCCACGGACAGGCCGGATAGAGACCCAGTACTTC. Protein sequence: CASSPRTGRIETQYF.

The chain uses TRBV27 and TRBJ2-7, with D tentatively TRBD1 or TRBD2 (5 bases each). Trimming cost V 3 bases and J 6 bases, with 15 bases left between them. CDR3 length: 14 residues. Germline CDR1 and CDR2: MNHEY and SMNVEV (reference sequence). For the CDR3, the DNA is TGTGCCAGCAGTTTGAGGGGTCCATCGGGCGAGCAGTACTTC. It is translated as CASSLRGPSGEQYF.

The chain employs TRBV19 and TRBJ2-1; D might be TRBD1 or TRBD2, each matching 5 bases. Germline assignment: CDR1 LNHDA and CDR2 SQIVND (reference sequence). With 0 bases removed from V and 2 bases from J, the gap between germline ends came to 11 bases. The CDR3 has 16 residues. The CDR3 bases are TGTGCCAGTAGTATAGATCGTCGGGGCCCCTACAATGAGCAGTTCTTC. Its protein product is CASSIDRRGPYNEQFF. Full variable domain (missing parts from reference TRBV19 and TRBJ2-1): DGGITQSPKYLFRKEGQNVTLSCEQNLNHDAMYWYRQDPGQGLRLIYYSQIVNDFQKGDIAEGYSVSREKKESFPLTVTSAQKNPTAFYLCASSIDRRGPYNEQFFGPGTRLTVL.

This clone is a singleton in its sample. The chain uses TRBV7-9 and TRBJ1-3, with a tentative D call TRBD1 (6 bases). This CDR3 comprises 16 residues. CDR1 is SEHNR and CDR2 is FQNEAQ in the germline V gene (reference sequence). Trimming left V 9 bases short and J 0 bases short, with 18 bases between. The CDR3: CARGPAGASSGNTIYF. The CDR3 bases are TGTGCCAGGGGACCGGCGGGGGCGAGCTCTGGAAACACCATATATTTT.

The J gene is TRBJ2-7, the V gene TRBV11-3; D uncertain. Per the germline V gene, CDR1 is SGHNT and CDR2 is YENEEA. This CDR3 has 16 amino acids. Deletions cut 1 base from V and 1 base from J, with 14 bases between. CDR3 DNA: TGTGCCAGCAGCTTAGTCGGCGGCAGTGGATCCTACGAGCAGTACTTC. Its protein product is CASSLVGGSGSYEQYF. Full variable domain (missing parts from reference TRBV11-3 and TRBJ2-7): EAGVVQSPRYKIIEKKQPVAFWCNPISGHNTLYWYLQNLGQGPELLIRYENEEAVDDSQLPKDRFSAERLKGVDSTLKIQPAELGDSAVYLCASSLVGGSGSYEQYFGPGTRLTVT.

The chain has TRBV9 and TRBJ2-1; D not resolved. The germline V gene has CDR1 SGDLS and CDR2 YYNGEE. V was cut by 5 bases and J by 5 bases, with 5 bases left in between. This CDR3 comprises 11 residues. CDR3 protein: CASSADNEQFF. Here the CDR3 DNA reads TGTGCCAGCAGTGCGGACAATGAGCAGTTCTTC.